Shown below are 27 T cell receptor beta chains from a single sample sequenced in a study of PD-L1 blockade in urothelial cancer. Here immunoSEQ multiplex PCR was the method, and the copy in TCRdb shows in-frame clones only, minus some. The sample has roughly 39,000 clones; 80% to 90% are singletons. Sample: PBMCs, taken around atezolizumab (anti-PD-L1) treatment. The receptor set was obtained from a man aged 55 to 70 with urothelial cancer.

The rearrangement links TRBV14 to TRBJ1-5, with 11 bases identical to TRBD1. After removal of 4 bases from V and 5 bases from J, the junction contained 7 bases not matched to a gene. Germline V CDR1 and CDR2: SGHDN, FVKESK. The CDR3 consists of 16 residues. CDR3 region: CASSPNPGQGDQPQHF. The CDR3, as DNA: TGTGCCAGCAGCCCGAACCCGGGACAGGGGGATCAGCCCCAGCATTTT.

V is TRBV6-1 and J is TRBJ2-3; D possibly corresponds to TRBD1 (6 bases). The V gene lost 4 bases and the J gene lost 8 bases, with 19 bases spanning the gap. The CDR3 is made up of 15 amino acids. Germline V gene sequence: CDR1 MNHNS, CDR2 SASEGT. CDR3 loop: CASSGLQGNLGTQYF. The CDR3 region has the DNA TGTGCCAGCAGTGGATTACAGGGTAATCTTGGTACGCAGTATTTT.

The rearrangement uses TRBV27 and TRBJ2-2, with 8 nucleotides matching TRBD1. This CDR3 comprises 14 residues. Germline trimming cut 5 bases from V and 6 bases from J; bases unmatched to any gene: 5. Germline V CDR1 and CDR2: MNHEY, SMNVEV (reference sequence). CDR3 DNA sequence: TGTGCCAGCAGTATCAAGACAGGGGCCGGGGAGCTGTTTTTT. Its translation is CASSIKTGAGELFF.

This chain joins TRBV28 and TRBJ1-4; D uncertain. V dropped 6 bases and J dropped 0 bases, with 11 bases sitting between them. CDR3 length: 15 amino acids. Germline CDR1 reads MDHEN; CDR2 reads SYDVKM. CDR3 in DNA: TGTGCCAGCAGCTTCCCCCCCGCAACTAATGAAAAACTGTTTTTT. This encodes CASSFPPATNEKLFF.

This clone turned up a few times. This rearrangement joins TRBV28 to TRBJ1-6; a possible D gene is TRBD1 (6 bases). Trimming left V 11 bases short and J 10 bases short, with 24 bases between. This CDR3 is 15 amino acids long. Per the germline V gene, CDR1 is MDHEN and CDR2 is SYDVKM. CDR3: CAGREALGGSSPLHF. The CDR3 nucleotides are TGTGCCGGCCGCGAGGCCTTAGGGGGAAGCTCACCCCTCCACTTT.

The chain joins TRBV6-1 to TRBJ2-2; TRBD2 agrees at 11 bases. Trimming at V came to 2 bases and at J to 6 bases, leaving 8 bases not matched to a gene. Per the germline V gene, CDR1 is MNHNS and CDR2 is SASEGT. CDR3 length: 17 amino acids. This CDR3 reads CASSESLLAGAAGELFF. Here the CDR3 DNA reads TGTGCCAGCAGTGAAAGTCTACTAGCGGGAGCGGCCGGGGAGCTGTTTTTT.

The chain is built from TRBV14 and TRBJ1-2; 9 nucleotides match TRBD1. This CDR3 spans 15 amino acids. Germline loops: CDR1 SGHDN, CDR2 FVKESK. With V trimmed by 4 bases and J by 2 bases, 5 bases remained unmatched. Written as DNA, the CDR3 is TGTGCCAGCAGCCTCTCCGGGACAGGGAACTATGGCTACACCTTC. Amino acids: CASSLSGTGNYGYTF.

CDR3 region: CASSLLTGASSGANVLTF. The CDR3, as DNA: TGTGCCAGCAGCTTACTAACAGGGGCGTCTTCTGGGGCCAACGTCCTGACTTTC. The rearrangement uses TRBV7-3 and TRBJ2-6, with TRBD1 matching over 7 bases. V was pared by 2 bases and J by 1 base, with 8 bases of the junction left unmatched. The CDR3 runs to 18 residues. The germline CDR1 and CDR2 sequences are SGHTA and FQGTGA.

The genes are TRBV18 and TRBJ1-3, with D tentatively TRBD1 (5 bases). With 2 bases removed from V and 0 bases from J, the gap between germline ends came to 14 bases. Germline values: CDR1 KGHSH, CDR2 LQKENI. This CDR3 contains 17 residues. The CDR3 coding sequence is TGTGCCAGCTCACCATTAGTCCTGACAGACTCTGGAAACACCATATATTTT. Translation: CASSPLVLTDSGNTIYF.

CDR3 DNA sequence: TGTGCCAGCAGTGAACAGGGTTCTGTGGACACTGAAGCTTTCTTT. Protein: CASSEQGSVDTEAFF. The V call is TRBV6-1, the J call TRBJ1-1, with D possibly being TRBD1 (5 bases). CDR1 is MNHNS and CDR2 is SASEGT in the germline V gene. The CDR3 runs to 15 residues. Trimming took 2 bases from V and 3 from J, leaving 13 bases between them.

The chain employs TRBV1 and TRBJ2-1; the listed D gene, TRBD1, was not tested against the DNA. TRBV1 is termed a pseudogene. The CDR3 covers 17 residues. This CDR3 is CTSSQDLGTGFFYEQFF. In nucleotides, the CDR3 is TGCACCAGCAGCCAAGATTTGGGGACAGGGTTTTTTTATGAGCAGTTCTTC.

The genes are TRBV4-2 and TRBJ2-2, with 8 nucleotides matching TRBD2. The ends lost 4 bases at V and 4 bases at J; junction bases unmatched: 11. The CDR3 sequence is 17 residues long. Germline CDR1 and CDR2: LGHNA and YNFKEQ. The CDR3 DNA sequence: TGTGCCAGCAGCCGAGTGTTTAAGCGGGAGATCACCGGGGAGCTGTTTTTT. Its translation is CASSRVFKREITGELFF.

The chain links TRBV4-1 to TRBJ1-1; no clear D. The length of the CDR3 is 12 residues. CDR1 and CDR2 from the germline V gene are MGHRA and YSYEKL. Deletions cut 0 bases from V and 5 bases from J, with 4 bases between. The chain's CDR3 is CASSQEYTEAFF. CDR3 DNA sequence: TGCGCCAGCAGCCAAGAGTATACTGAAGCTTTCTTT.

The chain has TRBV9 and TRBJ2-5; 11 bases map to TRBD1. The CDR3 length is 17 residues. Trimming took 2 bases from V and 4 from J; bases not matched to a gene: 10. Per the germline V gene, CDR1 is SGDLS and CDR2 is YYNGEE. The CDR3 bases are TGTGCCAGCAGCGTTTGGCCTTGGGACAGGGGGGGAGAGACCCAGTACTTC. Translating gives CASSVWPWDRGGETQYF.

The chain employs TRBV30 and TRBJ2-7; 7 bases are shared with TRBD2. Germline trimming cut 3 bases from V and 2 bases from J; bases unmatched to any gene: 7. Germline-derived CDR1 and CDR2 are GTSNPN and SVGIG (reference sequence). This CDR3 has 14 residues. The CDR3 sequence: CAWRSHGGAYEQYF. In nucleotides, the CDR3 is TGTGCCTGGAGAAGTCATGGGGGGGCCTACGAGCAGTACTTC.

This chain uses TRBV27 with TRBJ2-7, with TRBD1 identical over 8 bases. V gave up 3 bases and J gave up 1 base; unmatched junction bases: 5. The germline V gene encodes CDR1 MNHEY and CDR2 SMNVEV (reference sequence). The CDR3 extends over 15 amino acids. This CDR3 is CASSLTGATSYEQYF. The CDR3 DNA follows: TGTGCCAGCAGTTTGACAGGGGCTACATCCTACGAGCAGTACTTC.

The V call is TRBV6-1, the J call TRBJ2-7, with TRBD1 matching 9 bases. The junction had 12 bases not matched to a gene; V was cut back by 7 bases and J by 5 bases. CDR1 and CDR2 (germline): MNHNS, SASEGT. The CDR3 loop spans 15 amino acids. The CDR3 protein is CASTRVLGQGHEQYF. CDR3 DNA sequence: TGTGCCAGCACTCGGGTCTTGGGACAGGGCCACGAGCAGTACTTC.

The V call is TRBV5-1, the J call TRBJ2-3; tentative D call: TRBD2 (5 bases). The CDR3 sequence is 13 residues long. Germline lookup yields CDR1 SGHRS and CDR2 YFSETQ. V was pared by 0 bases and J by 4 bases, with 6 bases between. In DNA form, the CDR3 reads TGCGCCAGCAGCTTGGCCGGGGCAGATACGCAGTATTTT. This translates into CASSLAGADTQYF.

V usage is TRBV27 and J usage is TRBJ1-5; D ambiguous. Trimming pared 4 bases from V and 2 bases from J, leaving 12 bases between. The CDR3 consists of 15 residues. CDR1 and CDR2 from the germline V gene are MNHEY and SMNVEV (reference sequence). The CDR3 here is CASSSYSGGNQPQHF. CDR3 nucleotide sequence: TGTGCCAGCAGTTCCTACAGCGGAGGCAATCAGCCCCAGCATTTT.

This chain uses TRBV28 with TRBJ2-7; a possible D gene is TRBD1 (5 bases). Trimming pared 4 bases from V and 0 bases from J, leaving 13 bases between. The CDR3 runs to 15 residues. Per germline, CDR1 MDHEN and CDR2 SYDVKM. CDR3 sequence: CASSSLGRSSYEQYF. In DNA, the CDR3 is TGTGCCAGCAGTTCCTTGGGGCGTAGCTCCTACGAGCAGTACTTC. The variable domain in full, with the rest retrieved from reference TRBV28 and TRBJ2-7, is DVKVTQSSRYLVKRTGEKVFLECVQDMDHENMFWYRQDPGLGLRLIYFSYDVKMKEKGDIPEGYSVSREKKERFSLILESASTNQTSMYLCASSSLGRSSYEQYFGPGTRLTVT.

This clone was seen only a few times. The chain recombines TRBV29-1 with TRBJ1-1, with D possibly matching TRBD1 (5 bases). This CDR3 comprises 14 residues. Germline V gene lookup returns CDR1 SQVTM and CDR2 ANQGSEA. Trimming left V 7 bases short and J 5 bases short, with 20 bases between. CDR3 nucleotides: TGCAGCGGCCGGGGGGATGCCCTTGGGACTGAAGCTTTCTTT. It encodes CSGRGDALGTEAFF.

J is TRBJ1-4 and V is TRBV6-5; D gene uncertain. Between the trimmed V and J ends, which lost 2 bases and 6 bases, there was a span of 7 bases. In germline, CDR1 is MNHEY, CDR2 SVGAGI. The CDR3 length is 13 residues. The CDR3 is CASSYAGDEKLFF. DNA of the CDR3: TGTGCCAGCAGTTACGCGGGAGATGAAAAACTGTTTTTT.

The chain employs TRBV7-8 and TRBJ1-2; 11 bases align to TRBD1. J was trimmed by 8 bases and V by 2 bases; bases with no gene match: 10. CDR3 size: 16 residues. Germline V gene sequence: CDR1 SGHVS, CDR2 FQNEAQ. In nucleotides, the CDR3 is TGTGCCAGCAGCTTAATGGACAGGGGGCGCGCGAACGGCTACACCTTC. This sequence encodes CASSLMDRGRANGYTF.

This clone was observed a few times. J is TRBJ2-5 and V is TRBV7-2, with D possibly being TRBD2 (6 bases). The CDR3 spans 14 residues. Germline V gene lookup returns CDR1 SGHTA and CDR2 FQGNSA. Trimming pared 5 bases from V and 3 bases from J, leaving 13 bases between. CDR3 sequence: CASSPPGTEETQYF. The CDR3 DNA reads TGTGCCAGCAGCCCCCCCGGGACTGAAGAGACCCAGTACTTC.

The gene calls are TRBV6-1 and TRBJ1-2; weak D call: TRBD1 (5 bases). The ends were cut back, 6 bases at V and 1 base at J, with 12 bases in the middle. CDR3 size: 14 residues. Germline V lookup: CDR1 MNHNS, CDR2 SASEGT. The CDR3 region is CASRGAADNYGYTF. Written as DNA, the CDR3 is TGTGCCAGCAGAGGGGCCGCTGATAACTATGGCTACACCTTC.

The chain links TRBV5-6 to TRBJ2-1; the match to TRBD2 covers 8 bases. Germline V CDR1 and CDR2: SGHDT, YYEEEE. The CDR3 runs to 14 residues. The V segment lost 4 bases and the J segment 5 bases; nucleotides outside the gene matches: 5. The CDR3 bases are TGTGCCAGCAGCCCGATAGCGGGAAACAATGAGCAGTTCTTC. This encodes CASSPIAGNNEQFF.

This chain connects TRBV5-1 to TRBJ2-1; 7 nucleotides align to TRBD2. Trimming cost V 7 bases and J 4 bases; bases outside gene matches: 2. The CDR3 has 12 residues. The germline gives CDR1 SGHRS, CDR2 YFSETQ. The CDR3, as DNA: TGCGCCAGCGCGGGGGATTACAATGAGCAGTTCTTC. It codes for CASAGDYNEQFF.